The present T cell receptor (beta chain) was sequenced within a study of shared clonotypes between healthy human individuals. Regarding the study as a whole: Among donors, the sharing of clonotypes was expected to be influenced by sequencing depth. Of the naive CD4 clonotypes, 4% to 5% were shared across a few donors.

On this clone itself: As yet, its antigen is unknown.

Germline CDR1 and CDR2: MGHRA and YSYEKL. The V and J ends lost 0 bases and 3 bases respectively, with 11 bases between them. The CDR3 extends over 15 amino acids. Libraries were prepared by immunoSEQ multiplex PCR; TCRdb keeps only in-frame clonotypes and omits some of them. Among a few million clones listed, roughly 93% were seen once. From CD4+ cells came CD45RA+ naive and CD45RA-negative memory subsets. The sequenced sample consisted of naive CD4+ T cells from PBMCs. Subset in this sample: CD45RA+ positively selected. The chain links TRBV4-1 to TRBJ2-5, with D maybe TRBD1 (6 bases). The sequence was obtained from a young man in good health. Some clones in this sample may be carry-over from other donors' samples. The CDR3 DNA reads TGCGCCAGCAGCCAAGACTGGGGACAAAAAGAGACCCAGTACTTC. This translates into CASSQDWGQKETQYF.